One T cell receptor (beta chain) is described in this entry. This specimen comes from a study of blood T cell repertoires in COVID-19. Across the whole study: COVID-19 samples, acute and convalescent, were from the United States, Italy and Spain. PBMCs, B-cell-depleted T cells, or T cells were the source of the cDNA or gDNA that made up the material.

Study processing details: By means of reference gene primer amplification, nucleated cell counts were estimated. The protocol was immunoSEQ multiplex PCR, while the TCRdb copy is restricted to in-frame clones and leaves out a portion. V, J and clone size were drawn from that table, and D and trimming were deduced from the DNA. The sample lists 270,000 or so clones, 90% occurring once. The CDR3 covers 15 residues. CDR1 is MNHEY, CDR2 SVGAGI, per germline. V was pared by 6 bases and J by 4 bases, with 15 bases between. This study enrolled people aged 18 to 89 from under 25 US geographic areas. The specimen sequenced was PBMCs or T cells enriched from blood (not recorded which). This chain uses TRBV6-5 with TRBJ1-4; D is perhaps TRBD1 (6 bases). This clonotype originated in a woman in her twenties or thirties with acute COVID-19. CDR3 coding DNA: TGTGCCAGCAGGGTCACAGGGCTTGGTAATGAAAAACTGTTTTTT. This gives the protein CASRVTGLGNEKLFF.